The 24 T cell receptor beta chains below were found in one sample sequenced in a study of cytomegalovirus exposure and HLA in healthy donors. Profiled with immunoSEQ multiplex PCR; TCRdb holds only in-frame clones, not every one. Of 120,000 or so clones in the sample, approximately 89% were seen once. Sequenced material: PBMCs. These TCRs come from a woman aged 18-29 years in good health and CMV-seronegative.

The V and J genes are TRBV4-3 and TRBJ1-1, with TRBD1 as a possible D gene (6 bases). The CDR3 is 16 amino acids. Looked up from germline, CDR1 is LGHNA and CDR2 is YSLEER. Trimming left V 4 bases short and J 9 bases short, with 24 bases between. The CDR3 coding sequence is TGCGCCAGCAGCCCCCAGTGGGAACAGGGCATTCGGAAAGCTTTCTTT. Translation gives CASSPQWEQGIRKAFF.

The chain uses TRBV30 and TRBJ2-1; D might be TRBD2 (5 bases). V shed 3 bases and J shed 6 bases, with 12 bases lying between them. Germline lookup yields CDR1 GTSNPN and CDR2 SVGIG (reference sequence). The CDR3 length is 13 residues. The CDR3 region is CAWRKELVNEQFF. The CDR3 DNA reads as TGTGCCTGGAGGAAAGAACTAGTCAATGAGCAGTTCTTC.

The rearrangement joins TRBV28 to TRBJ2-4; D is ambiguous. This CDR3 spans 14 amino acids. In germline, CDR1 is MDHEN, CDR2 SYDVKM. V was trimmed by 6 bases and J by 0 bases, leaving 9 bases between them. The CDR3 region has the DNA TGTGCCAGCAGCCCCAATGTAGCCAAAAACATTCAGTACTTC. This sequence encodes CASSPNVAKNIQYF.

This chain's CDR3 is CASSPLGSISYEQYF. DNA for the CDR3: TGTGCCAGCAGCCCCCTCGGTTCCATATCCTACGAGCAGTACTTC. The rearrangement joins TRBV11-2 to TRBJ2-7; unclear D gene. V was shortened by 5 bases and J by 1 base, with 15 bases between the two germline ends. Germline loops: CDR1 SGHAT, CDR2 FQNNGV. This CDR3 has 15 residues. The variable domain in full, completed from reference TRBV11-2 and TRBJ2-7, reads EAGVAQSPRYKIIEKRQSVAFWCNPISGHATLYWYQQILGQGPKLLIQFQNNGVVDDSQLPKDRFSAERLKGVDSTLKIQPAKLEDSAVYLCASSPLGSISYEQYFGPGTRLTVT.

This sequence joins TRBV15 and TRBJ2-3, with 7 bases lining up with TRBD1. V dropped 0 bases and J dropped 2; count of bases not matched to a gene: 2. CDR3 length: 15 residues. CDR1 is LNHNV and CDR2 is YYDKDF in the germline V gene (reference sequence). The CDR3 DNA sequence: TGTGCCACCAGCAGAGAAGAGGGGGCCACAGATACGCAGTATTTT. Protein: CATSREEGATDTQYF.

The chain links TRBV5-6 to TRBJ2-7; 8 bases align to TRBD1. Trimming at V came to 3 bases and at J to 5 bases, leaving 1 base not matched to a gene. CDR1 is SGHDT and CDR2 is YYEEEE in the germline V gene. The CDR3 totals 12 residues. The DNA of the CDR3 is TGTGCCAGCAGCTGGGACAGGCACGAGCAGTACTTC. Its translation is CASSWDRHEQYF. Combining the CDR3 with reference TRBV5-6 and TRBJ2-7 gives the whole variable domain DAGVTQSPTHLIKTRGQQVTLRCSPKSGHDTVSWYQQALGQGPQFIFQYYEEEERQRGNFPDRFSGHQFPNYSSELNVNALLLGDSALYLCASSWDRHEQYFGPGTRLTVT.

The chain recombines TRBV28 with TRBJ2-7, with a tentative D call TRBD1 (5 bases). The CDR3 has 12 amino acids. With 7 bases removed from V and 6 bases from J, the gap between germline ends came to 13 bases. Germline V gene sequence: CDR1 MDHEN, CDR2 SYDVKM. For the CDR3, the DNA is TGTGCCAGCATTACTCTCACAGGCGAGCAGTACTTC. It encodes CASITLTGEQYF.

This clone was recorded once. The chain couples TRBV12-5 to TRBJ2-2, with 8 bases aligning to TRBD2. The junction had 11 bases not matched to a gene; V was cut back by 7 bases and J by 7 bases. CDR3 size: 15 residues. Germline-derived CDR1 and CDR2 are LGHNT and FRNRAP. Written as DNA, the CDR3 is TGTGCTAGTGCCCCCGGGGGGGCTGGGGACGGGGAGCTGTTTTTT. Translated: CASAPGGAGDGELFF.

CDR3 amino acids: CASSKGDRTYEQYF. The CDR3 coding sequence is TGTGCCAGCAGCAAAGGGGACAGGACCTACGAGCAGTACTTC. The V gene is TRBV21-1, the J gene TRBJ2-7; TRBD1 is the table's D call, not checked against the DNA. TRBV21-1 corresponds to a pseudogene. This CDR3 region has 14 residues.

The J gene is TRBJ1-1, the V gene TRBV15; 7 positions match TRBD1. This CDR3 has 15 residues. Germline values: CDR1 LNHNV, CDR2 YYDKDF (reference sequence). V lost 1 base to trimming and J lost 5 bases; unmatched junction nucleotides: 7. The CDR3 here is CATSRVRQGWTEAFF. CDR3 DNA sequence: TGTGCCACCAGCAGAGTGAGACAGGGATGGACTGAAGCTTTCTTT.

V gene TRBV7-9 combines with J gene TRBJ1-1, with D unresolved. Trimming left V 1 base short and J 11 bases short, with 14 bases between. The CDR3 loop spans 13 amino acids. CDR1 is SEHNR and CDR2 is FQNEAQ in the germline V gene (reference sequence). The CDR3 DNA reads TGTGCCAGCAGCTTAGGGGCGGCCCAGCGGGCTTTCTTT. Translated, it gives CASSLGAAQRAFF.

Here the CDR3 reads CASSLSGSVDGELFF. The CDR3 nucleotides are TGTGCCAGCAGCTTGTCCGGGAGCGTGGACGGGGAGCTGTTTTTT. This rearrangement joins TRBV7-2 to TRBJ2-2; maybe TRBD2 (6 bases). The V and J ends lost 3 bases and 7 bases respectively, with 15 bases between them. CDR1 and CDR2 from the germline V gene are SGHTA and FQGNSA. This CDR3 has 15 amino acids.

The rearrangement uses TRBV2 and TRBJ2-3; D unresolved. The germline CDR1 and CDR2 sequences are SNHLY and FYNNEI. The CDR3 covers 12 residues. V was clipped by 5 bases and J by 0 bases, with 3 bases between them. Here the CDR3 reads CASSSSTDTQYF. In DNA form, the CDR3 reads TGTGCCAGCAGTTCGAGCACAGATACGCAGTATTTT.

CDR3 sequence: CASSVGSGRVSYEQYF. The CDR3 DNA is TGTGCCAGCAGCGTAGGTAGCGGGAGGGTCTCCTACGAGCAGTACTTC. The chain links TRBV9 to TRBJ2-7; TRBD2 aligns across 11 bases. V lost 0 bases, J lost 0 bases, and 2 bases stayed unmatched. This CDR3 is built from 16 residues. Germline CDR1 and CDR2: SGDLS and YYNGEE.

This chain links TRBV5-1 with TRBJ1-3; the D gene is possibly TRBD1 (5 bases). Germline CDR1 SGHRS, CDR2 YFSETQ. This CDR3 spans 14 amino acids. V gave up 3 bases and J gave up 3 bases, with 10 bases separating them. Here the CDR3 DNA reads TGCGCCAGCAGCTGGGGGGAGTTTGGAAACACCATATATTTT. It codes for CASSWGEFGNTIYF. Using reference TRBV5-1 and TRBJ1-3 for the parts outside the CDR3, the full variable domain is KAGVTQTPRYLIKTRGQQVTLSCSPISGHRSVSWYQQTPGQGLQFLFEYFSETQRNKGNFPGRFSGRQFSNSRSEMNVSTLELGDSALYLCASSWGEFGNTIYFGEGSWLTVV.

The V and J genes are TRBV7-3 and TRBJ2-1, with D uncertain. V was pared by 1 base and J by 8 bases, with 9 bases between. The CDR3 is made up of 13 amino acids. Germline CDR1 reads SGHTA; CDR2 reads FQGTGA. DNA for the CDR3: TGTGCCAGCAGCTTAAGCCCAGGTTATGAGCAGTTCTTC. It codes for CASSLSPGYEQFF. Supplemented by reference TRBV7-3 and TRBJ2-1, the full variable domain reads GAGVSQTPSNKVTEKGKYVELRCDPISGHTALYWYRQSLGQGPEFLIYFQGTGAADDSGLPNDRFFAVRPEGSVSTLKIQRTERGDSAVYLCASSLSPGYEQFFGPGTRLTVL.

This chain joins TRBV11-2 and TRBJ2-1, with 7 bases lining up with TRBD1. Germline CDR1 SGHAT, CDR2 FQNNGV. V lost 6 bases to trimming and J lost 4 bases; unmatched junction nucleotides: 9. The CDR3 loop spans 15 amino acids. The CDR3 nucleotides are TGTGCCAGCAGGACCGACAGGGCCTTATACAATGAGCAGTTCTTC. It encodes CASRTDRALYNEQFF.

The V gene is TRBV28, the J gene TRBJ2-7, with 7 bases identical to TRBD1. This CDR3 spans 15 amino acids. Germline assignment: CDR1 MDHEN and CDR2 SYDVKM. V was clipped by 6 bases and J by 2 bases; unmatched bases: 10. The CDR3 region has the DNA TGTGCCAGCAGGGAGACCGGGACAGCAGCCTACGAGCAGTACTTC. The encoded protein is CASRETGTAAYEQYF.

The CDR3 loop reads CAWSGMAEADTQYF. The CDR3 bases are TGTGCCTGGAGTGGTATGGCGGAGGCAGATACGCAGTATTTT. The rearrangement joins TRBV30 to TRBJ2-3; tentatively, D is TRBD2 (5 bases). Germline V gene lookup returns CDR1 GTSNPN and CDR2 SVGIG (reference sequence). The CDR3 loop spans 14 amino acids. With 1 base removed from V and 4 bases from J, the gap between germline ends came to 12 bases.

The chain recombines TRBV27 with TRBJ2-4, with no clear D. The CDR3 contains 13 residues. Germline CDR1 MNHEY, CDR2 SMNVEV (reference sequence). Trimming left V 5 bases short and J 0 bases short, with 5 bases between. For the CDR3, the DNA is TGTGCCAGCAGTCGGGTAGCCAAAAACATTCAGTACTTC. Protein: CASSRVAKNIQYF.

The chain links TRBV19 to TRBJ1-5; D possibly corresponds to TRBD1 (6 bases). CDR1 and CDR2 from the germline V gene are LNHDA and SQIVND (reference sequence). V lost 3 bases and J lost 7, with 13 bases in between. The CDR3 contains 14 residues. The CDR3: CASSISGERQPQHF. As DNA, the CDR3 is TGTGCCAGTAGTATTTCAGGGGAGAGGCAGCCCCAGCATTTT.

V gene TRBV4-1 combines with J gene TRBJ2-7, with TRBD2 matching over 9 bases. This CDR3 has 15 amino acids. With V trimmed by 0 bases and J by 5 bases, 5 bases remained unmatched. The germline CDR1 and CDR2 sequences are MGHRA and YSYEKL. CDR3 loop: CASSQDLPSGNEQYF. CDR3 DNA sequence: TGCGCCAGCAGCCAAGATCTACCTAGCGGGAACGAGCAGTACTTC.

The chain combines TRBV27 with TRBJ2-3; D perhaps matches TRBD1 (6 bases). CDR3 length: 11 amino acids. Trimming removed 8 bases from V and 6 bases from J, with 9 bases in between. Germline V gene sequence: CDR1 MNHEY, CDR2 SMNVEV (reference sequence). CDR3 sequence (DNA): TGTGCCAGCTTAAGGGGGGATACGCAGTATTTT. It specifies CASLRGDTQYF.

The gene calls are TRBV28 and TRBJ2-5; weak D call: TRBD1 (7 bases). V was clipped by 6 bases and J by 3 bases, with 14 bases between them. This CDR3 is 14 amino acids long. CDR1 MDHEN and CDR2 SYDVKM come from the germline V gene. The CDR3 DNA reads TGTGCCAGCAGCCAAGGGGGGACAGAAGAGACCCAGTACTTC. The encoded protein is CASSQGGTEETQYF.